This T cell receptor (beta chain) originates from a study of cytomegalovirus exposure and HLA in healthy donors. As concerns this clone: Its antigen is not identified.

PCR employed 60 Vbeta and 13 Jbeta primers. TCRdb keeps only in-frame clones here, not all; method: immunoSEQ multiplex PCR. Listed are tens of thousands of clones; 9% to 15% falls within the top ten. General study results and limits: A few chains linked to CMV were shown in vitro to be specific for CMV antigens.

This CDR3 spans 15 amino acids. V trimming: 7 bases; J trimming: 8 bases; junction bases outside the gene matches: 6. The germline V gene encodes CDR1 MNHNS and CDR2 SASEGT. The source of this sequence is a woman in her fifties or sixties in good health and CMV-seropositive. The sample consisted of PBMCs. V is TRBV6-1 and J is TRBJ2-3; the match to TRBD2 covers 16 bases. DNA of the CDR3: TGTGCCAGCACCGGGACTAGCGGGGGGGCCGGTACGCAGTATTTT. Translated: CASTGTSGGAGTQYF.